The 27 T cell receptor beta chains below all came from one sample that was sequenced in a study of identical twins. In TCRdb, the 5' RACE reads were re-called with MiXCR into one record per CDR3 protein. The sample comprises 1.5 million to 2 million distinct CDR3 sequences, around 29% of which are singletons, and more than 0.25% rests with the top ten. Specimen: cord blood. The receptors originated from a newborn girl in good health.

This clonotype was detected a few times. A read error is possible here, since a much larger clone lies one base away. V usage is TRBV6-1 and J usage is TRBJ2-7, with 10 bases lining up with TRBD1. The CDR3 contains 13 residues. Germline CDR1 reads MNHNS; CDR2 reads SASEGT. The CDR3 loop reads CASSGQGAYKQYF. The CDR3 DNA follows: TGTGCCAGCAGTGGACAGGGGGCCTACAAGCAGTACTTC.

The V gene is TRBV29-1, the J gene TRBJ1-5; the match to TRBD1 covers 8 bases. Unmatched junction bases numbered 10, after V lost 7 bases and J lost 5 bases. The CDR3 length is 14 residues. The V gene's germline CDR1 is SQVTM and CDR2 ANQGSEA. The CDR3 sequence: CSAATGTGYQPQHF. The CDR3 DNA follows: TGCAGCGCTGCAACCGGGACAGGCTATCAGCCCCAGCATTTT.

A remark on this clonotype: A read error may be the cause here, since a much bigger clone is one base away. The V gene is TRBV3-1, the J gene TRBJ2-4; TRBD2 aligns across 8 bases. The J call may be mistaken, given a closer DNA end match to TRBJ2-7. The CDR3 sequence is 14 residues long. Germline loops: CDR1 LGHDT, CDR2 YNNKEL (reference sequence). The CDR3 DNA is TGTGCCAGCAGCCAACATAGCGGGACCTACGAGCAGTACTTC. This sequence encodes CASSQHSGTYEQYF.

Only one count was recorded for this clonotype. The chain is built from TRBV7-2 and TRBJ2-2; a weak D match, TRBD2 (5 bases). The CDR3 loop spans 15 amino acids. Trimming removed 5 bases from V and 5 bases from J, with 15 bases in between. Per the germline V gene, CDR1 is SGHTA and CDR2 is FQGNSA. The CDR3 reads CASSPAQRPTGELFF. CDR3 coding DNA: TGTGCCAGCAGCCCTGCTCAGCGGCCGACCGGGGAGCTGTTTTTT.

The rearrangement links TRBV15 to TRBJ2-3; D uncertain. CDR1 LNHNV and CDR2 YYDKDF come from the germline V gene (reference sequence). The CDR3 runs 18 residues. V shed 3 bases and J shed 4 bases, with 23 bases lying between them. CDR3 DNA sequence: TGTGCCACCAGCAGTGCCCTCGGCGGATCGGGCCTTTCAGATACGCAGTATTTT. Translated: CATSSALGGSGLSDTQYF.

This clonotype occurred a few times. The chain recombines TRBV6-6 with TRBJ2-6; the D gene is possibly TRBD1 (6 bases). The V gene's germline CDR1 is MNHNY and CDR2 SVGAGI (reference sequence). The CDR3 runs to 15 residues. Trimming removed 8 bases from V and 0 bases from J, with 11 bases in between. The CDR3 here is CASRDTDSGANVLTF. The DNA of the CDR3 is TGTGCCAGCCGGGACACCGACTCTGGGGCCAACGTCCTGACTTTC.

The gene calls are TRBV10-3 and TRBJ2-5; D is tentatively TRBD1 or TRBD2 (5 bases each). V was shortened by 7 bases and J by 11 bases, with 20 bases between the two germline ends. CDR1 is ENHRY, CDR2 SYGVKD, per germline. The CDR3 loop spans 13 amino acids. The CDR3 reads CAINRGAGNEQYF. The CDR3 region has the DNA TGTGCCATCAATCGGGGCGCTGGGAATGAGCAGTACTTC.

J is TRBJ2-7 and V is TRBV20-1, with 12 bases aligning to TRBD2. Germline lookup yields CDR1 DFQATT and CDR2 SNEGSKA (reference sequence). The V and J ends lost 7 bases and 5 bases, in that order; junction bases with no gene match: 6. The CDR3 has 13 amino acids. CDR3 sequence reads: CSETSGSINEQYF. CDR3 nucleotides: TGCAGTGAGACTAGCGGGAGTATAAACGAGCAGTACTTC.

As concerns this clonotype: No conserved phenylalanine or tryptophan is present at the end of the CDR3, so a read error is the likely explanation. Because the CDR3's place on the DNA is in doubt, the DNA is left out and the CDR3 is given as listed by TCRdb. This chain connects TRBV21-1 to TRBJ2-7; TRBD1, the table's D call, lacks a check against the DNA. TRBV21-1 is a pseudogene locus. The CDR3 is 13 amino acids in total, end residues counted. CDR3 region: CASTGGRAYEQYL.

The rearrangement links TRBV10-3 to TRBJ2-1; D uncertain. V was clipped by 3 bases and J by 8 bases, with 8 bases between them. Germline assignment: CDR1 ENHRY and CDR2 SYGVKD. The CDR3 runs to 12 residues. As DNA, the CDR3 is TGTGCCATCAGTGATTTCCGGGATGAGCAGTTCTTC. Its translation is CAISDFRDEQFF.

The chain combines TRBV9 with TRBJ2-3; no clear D gene. The CDR3 covers 15 residues. With 0 bases removed from V and 0 bases from J, the gap between germline ends came to 8 bases. The germline V gene has CDR1 SGDLS and CDR2 YYNGEE. CDR3 nucleotides: TGTGCCAGCAGCGTAGCTGTTTCTAGCACAGATACGCAGTATTTT. Its protein is CASSVAVSSTDTQYF.

The chain couples TRBV6-2 or TRBV6-3 to TRBJ2-7, with 11 bases identical to TRBD2. Unmatched junction bases numbered 5, after V lost 2 bases and J lost 2 bases. This CDR3 contains 16 residues. CDR1 and CDR2 (germline): MNHEY, SVGEGT. The CDR3 DNA reads as TGTGCCAGCAGTTACCTAGCGGGAGGTCCAACCTACGAGCAGTACTTC. The encoded protein is CASSYLAGGPTYEQYF.

This chain connects TRBV28 to TRBJ2-7; D gene uncertain. From germline, CDR1 is MDHEN and CDR2 SYDVKM. V was cut by 2 bases and J by 2 bases, with 7 bases left in between. The CDR3 is made up of 13 amino acids. The CDR3 reads CASSLPPAYEQYF. Written as DNA, the CDR3 is TGTGCCAGCAGTTTACCCCCAGCCTACGAGCAGTACTTC.

There are a few counts of this clonotype. The V and J genes are TRBV6-6 and TRBJ2-5; a weak D match, TRBD1 (6 bases). The CDR3 sequence is 13 residues long. V shed 6 bases and J shed 5 bases, with 13 bases lying between them. From germline, CDR1 is MNHNY and CDR2 SVGAGI (reference sequence). CDR3 region: CASSARGRETQYF. The CDR3, as DNA: TGTGCCAGCAGCGCCAGGGGTCGGGAGACCCAGTACTTC.

Only a few counts were recorded for this clonotype. The chain carries TRBV5-1 and TRBJ2-4; possibly TRBD2 for D (5 bases). Germline CDR1 is SGHRS and CDR2 is YFSETQ. The CDR3 has 16 amino acids. V gave up 0 bases and J gave up 0 bases, with 10 bases separating them. The CDR3 loop reads CASSLAGLLAKNIQYF. CDR3 coding DNA: TGCGCCAGCAGCTTGGCCGGACTGTTAGCCAAAAACATTCAGTACTTC.

This clonotype was picked up a small number of times. This chain joins TRBV12-3 or TRBV12-4 and TRBJ2-7, with D perhaps matching TRBD2 (5 bases). The assigned J gene may be wrong: the sequence end matches TRBJ2-5 better. CDR3 length equals 12 residues. DNA of the CDR3: TGTGCCAGCAGCCGATCCGAGGGGACCCAGTACTTC. It specifies CASSRSEGTQYF.

The chain uses TRBV20-1 and TRBJ2-3; TRBD2 agrees at 12 bases. With V trimmed by 6 bases and J by 4 bases, 8 bases remained unmatched. The CDR3 totals 15 residues. Germline V gives CDR1 DFQATT, CDR2 SNEGSKA (reference sequence). CDR3: CSAQETSGGSDTQYF. CDR3 DNA sequence: TGCAGTGCCCAGGAGACTAGCGGGGGATCAGATACGCAGTATTTT.

A few counts support this clonotype. In DNA form, the CDR3 reads TGTGCCAGCAGTTTCGACAGGGTCTCCTACAATGAGCAGTTCTTC. It yields the protein CASSFDRVSYNEQFF. The genes are TRBV27 and TRBJ2-1; TRBD1 matches at 7 bases. Trimming cost V 3 bases and J 0 bases; bases outside gene matches: 2. The CDR3 is 15 amino acids. Per the germline V gene, CDR1 is MNHEY and CDR2 is SMNVEV (reference sequence).

The rearrangement uses TRBV25-1 and TRBJ2-7, with 11 bases identical to TRBD1. This CDR3 contains 13 residues. Germline CDR1 MGHDK, CDR2 SYGVNS. V lost 8 bases, J lost 3 bases, and 3 bases stayed unmatched. The CDR3 DNA reads TGTGCCAGCCCCGGGACAGGGGGCTACGAGCAGTACTTC. This sequence encodes CASPGTGGYEQYF.

This clonotype was observed at least ten times. The chain is built from TRBV29-1 and TRBJ2-4, with D tentatively TRBD2 (7 bases). The CDR3 totals 12 residues. V lost 7 bases and J 8 bases, leaving 15 bases between the germline ends. The germline CDR1 and CDR2 sequences are SQVTM and ANQGSEA. The CDR3 loop is CSAAGAWDIQYF. The CDR3 DNA reads TGCAGCGCTGCGGGGGCCTGGGACATTCAGTACTTC.

This clonotype appeared a few times. The chain is built from TRBV24-1 and TRBJ1-2, with D uncertain. The CDR3 has 12 amino acids. The germline CDR1 and CDR2 sequences are KGHDR and SFDVKD. Trimming left V 5 bases short and J 4 bases short, with 7 bases between. The CDR3 protein is CATSAASYGYTF. The CDR3 DNA sequence: TGTGCCACCAGTGCGGCTTCCTATGGCTACACCTTC.

V and J are TRBV20-1 and TRBJ2-4; D is possibly TRBD1 or TRBD2 (6 bases each). V dropped 0 bases and J dropped 3 bases, with 27 bases sitting between them. This CDR3 has 20 amino acids. Germline V gene lookup returns CDR1 DFQATT and CDR2 SNEGSKA (reference sequence). The CDR3 here is CSAREEGDPAGKTNKNIQYF. For the CDR3, the DNA is TGCAGTGCTAGAGAGGAGGGGGACCCCGCCGGGAAGACAAACAAAAACATTCAGTACTTC.

This clonotype was counted only a few times. This sequence joins TRBV28 and TRBJ1-6; no clear D gene. Trimming shortened V by 5 bases and J by 0 bases, and 14 bases separated the two germline ends. The CDR3 sequence is 17 residues long. Germline CDR1 and CDR2: MDHEN and SYDVKM. The CDR3, as DNA: TGTGCCAGCAGTCTCCGAGGACCGAGCTCCTATAATTCACCCCTCCACTTT. Translating it yields CASSLRGPSSYNSPLHF.

Only a few counts were recorded for this clonotype. The rearrangement uses TRBV12-3 or TRBV12-4 and TRBJ2-1; 11 nucleotides match TRBD2. Trimming at V came to 3 bases and at J to 0 bases, leaving 4 bases not matched to a gene. This CDR3 is 17 amino acids long. The DNA for the CDR3 is TGTGCCAGCAGTTTCGGGACTAGCGGCAGCTCCTACAATGAGCAGTTCTTC. It codes for CASSFGTSGSSYNEQFF.

The rearrangement uses TRBV18 and TRBJ2-3; D may be TRBD2 (7 bases). Trimming took 8 bases from V and 4 from J, leaving 13 bases between them. Germline lookup yields CDR1 KGHSH and CDR2 LQKENI. The CDR3 totals 13 residues. As DNA, the CDR3 is TGTGCCAGCCATCGGGGGGCCGCAGATACGCAGTATTTT. Translated, it gives CASHRGAADTQYF.

The chain employs TRBV9 and TRBJ2-5, with D unclear. The V end was cut by 0 bases, the J end by 5 bases, with 8 bases between. The CDR3 spans 13 residues. CDR1 is SGDLS, CDR2 YYNGEE, per germline. DNA of the CDR3: TGTGCCAGCAGCGTAGCCAACTCCGAGACCCAGTACTTC. This encodes CASSVANSETQYF.

The chain links TRBV3-1 to TRBJ2-3; tentatively, D is TRBD1 (5 bases). Per the germline V gene, CDR1 is LGHDT and CDR2 is YNNKEL (reference sequence). Trimming removed 0 bases from V and 7 bases from J, with 14 bases in between. The CDR3 extends over 15 amino acids. The CDR3 nucleotides read TGTGCCAGCAGCCAAGAGTGGGGCGCAACAAATACGCAGTATTTT. This gives the protein CASSQEWGATNTQYF.